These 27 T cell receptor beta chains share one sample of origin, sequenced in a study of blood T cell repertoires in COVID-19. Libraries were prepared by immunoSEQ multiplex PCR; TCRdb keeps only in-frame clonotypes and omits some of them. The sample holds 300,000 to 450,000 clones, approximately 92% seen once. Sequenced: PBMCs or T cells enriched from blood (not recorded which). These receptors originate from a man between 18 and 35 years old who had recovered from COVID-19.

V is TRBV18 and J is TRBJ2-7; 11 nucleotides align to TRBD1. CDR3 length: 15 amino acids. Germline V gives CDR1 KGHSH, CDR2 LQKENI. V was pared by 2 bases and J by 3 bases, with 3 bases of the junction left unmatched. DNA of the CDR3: TGTGCCAGCTCACCAGGGACAGGGGGTTACTACGAGCAGTACTTC. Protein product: CASSPGTGGYYEQYF.

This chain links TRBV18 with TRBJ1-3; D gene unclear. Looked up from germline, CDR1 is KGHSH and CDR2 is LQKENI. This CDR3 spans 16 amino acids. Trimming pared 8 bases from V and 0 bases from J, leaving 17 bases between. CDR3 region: CASASGLTSSGNTIYF. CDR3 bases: TGTGCCAGCGCAAGCGGACTTACGAGCTCTGGAAACACCATATATTTT.

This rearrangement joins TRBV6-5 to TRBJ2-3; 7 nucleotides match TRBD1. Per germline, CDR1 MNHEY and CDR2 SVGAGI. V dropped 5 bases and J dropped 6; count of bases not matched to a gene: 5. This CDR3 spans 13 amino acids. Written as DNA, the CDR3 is TGTGCCAGCAGTACTACAGGGGCGGATACGCAGTATTTT. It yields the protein CASSTTGADTQYF.

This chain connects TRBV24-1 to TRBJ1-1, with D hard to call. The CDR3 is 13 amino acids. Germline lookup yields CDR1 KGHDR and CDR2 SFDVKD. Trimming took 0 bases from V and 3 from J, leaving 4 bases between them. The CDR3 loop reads CATSDLSYTEAFF. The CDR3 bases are TGTGCCACCAGTGATTTGTCTTACACTGAAGCTTTCTTT.

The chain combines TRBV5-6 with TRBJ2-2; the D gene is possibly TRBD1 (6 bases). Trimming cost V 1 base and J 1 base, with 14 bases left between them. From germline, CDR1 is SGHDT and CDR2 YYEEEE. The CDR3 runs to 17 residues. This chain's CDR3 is CASSLTTGIWNTGELFF. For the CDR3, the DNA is TGTGCCAGCAGCTTGACAACAGGGATATGGAACACCGGGGAGCTGTTTTTT. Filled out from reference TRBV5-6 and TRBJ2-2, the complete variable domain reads DAGVTQSPTHLIKTRGQQVTLRCSPKSGHDTVSWYQQALGQGPQFIFQYYEEEERQRGNFPDRFSGHQFPNYSSELNVNALLLGDSALYLCASSLTTGIWNTGELFFGEGSRLTVL.

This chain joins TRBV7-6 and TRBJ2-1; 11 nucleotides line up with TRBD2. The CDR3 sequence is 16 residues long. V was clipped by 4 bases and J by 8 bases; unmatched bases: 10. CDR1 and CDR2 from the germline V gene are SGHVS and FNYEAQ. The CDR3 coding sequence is TGTGCCAGCAGCTCCCCTCTAGCGGGAGGTTCATATGAGCAGTTCTTC. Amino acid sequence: CASSSPLAGGSYEQFF.

In DNA form, the CDR3 reads TGTGCCAGCAGTCCTCCGGGGCTAGCGGGTTGGTACGAGCAGTACTTC. It yields the protein CASSPPGLAGWYEQYF. This chain joins TRBV27 and TRBJ2-7, with 8 bases matching TRBD2. Looked up from germline, CDR1 is MNHEY and CDR2 is SMNVEV (reference sequence). The V segment lost 5 bases and the J segment 4 bases; nucleotides outside the gene matches: 13. The CDR3 is 16 residues long.

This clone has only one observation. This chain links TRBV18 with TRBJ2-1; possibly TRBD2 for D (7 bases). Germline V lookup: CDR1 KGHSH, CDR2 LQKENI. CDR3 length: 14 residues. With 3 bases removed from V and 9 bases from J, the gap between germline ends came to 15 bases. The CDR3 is CASSPPAGAIEQFF. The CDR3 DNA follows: TGTGCCAGCTCACCCCCGGCGGGGGCGATTGAGCAGTTCTTC.

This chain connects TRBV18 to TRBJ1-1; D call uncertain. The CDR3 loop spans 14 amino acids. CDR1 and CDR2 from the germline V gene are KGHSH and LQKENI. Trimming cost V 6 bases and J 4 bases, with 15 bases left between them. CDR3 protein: CASSPSTVGTEAFF. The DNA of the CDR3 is TGTGCCAGCTCCCCTAGCACCGTGGGCACTGAAGCTTTCTTT.

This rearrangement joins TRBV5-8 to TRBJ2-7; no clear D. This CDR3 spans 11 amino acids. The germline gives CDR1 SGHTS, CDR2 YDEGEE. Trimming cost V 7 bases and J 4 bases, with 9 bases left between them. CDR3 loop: CASESRYEQYF. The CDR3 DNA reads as TGTGCCAGCGAGTCACGGTACGAGCAGTACTTC.

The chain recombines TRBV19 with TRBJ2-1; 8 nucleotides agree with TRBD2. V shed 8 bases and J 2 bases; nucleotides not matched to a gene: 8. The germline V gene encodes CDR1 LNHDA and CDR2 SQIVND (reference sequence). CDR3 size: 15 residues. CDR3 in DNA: TGTGCCAGTCATTTACTAGCGGAGACCTACAATGAGCAGTTCTTC. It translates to CASHLLAETYNEQFF.

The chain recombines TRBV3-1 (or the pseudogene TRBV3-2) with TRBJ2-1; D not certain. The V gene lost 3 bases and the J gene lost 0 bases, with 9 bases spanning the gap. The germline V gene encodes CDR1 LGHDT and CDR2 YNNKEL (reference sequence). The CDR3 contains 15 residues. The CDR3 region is CASSHKAFSYNEQFF. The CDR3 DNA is TGTGCCAGCAGCCATAAAGCGTTCTCCTACAATGAGCAGTTCTTC.

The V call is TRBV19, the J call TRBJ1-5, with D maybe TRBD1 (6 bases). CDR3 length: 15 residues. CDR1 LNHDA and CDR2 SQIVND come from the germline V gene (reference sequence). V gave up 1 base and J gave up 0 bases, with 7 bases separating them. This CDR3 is CASSIVGHSNQPQHF. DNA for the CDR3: TGTGCCAGTAGTATAGTGGGACATAGCAATCAGCCCCAGCATTTT.

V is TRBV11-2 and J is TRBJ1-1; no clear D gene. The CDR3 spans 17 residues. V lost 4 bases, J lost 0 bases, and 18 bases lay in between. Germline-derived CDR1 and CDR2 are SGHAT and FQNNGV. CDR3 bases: TGTGCCAGCAGCTCGTCGTCAGGAACGGTAGTGAACACTGAAGCTTTCTTT. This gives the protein CASSSSSGTVVNTEAFF.

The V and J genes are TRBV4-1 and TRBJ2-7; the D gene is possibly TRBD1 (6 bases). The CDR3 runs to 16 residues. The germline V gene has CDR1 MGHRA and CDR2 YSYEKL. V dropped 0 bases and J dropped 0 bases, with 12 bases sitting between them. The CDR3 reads CASSQDQRQVSYEQYF. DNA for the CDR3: TGCGCCAGCAGCCAAGATCAAAGACAGGTCTCCTACGAGCAGTACTTC.

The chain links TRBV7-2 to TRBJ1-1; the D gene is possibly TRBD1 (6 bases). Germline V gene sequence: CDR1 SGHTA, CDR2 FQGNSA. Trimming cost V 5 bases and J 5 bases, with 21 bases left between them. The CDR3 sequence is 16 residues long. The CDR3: CASSIELRGRKTEAFF. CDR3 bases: TGTGCCAGCAGCATAGAACTCAGGGGAAGGAAAACTGAAGCTTTCTTT.

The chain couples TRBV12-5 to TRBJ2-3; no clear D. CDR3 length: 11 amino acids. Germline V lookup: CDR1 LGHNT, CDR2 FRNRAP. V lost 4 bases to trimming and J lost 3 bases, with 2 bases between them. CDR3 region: CASGSTDTQYF. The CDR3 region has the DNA TGTGCTAGTGGTTCGACAGATACGCAGTATTTT.

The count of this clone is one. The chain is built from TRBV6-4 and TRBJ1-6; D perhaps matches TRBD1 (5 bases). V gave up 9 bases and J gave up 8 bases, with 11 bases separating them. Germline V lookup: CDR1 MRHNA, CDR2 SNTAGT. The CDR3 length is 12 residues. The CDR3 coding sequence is TGTGCCAGTAGCGCGGGGGATTCACCCCTCCACTTT. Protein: CASSAGDSPLHF.

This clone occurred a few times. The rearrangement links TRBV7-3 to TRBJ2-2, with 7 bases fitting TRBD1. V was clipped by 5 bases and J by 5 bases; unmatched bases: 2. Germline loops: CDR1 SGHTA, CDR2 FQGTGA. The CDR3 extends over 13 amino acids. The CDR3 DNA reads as TGTGCCAGCAGCGCACAGGGGACCGGGGAGCTGTTTTTT. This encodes CASSAQGTGELFF.

This chain's CDR3 is CASSQGDSTIQETQYF. The DNA of the CDR3 is TGTGCCAGCAGCCAAGGGGACAGCACCATCCAAGAGACCCAGTACTTC. V usage is TRBV3-1 (or the pseudogene TRBV3-2) and J usage is TRBJ2-5, with 7 bases that match TRBD1. The V and J ends lost 1 base and 1 base, in that order; junction bases with no gene match: 6. The CDR3 has 16 residues. Germline CDR1 LGHDT, CDR2 YNNKEL (reference sequence).

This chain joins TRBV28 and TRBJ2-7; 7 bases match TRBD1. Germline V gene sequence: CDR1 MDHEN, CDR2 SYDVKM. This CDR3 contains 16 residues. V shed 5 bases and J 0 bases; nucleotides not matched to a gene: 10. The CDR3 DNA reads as TGTGCCAGCAGTGACCCCGGGACAGCAAGCTCCTACGAGCAGTACTTC. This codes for CASSDPGTASSYEQYF. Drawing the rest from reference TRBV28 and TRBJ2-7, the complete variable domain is DVKVTQSSRYLVKRTGEKVFLECVQDMDHENMFWYRQDPGLGLRLIYFSYDVKMKEKGDIPEGYSVSREKKERFSLILESASTNQTSMYLCASSDPGTASSYEQYFGPGTRLTVT.

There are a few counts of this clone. The CDR3 sequence is CASSLMERGGPYNEQFF. Written as DNA, the CDR3 is TGTGCCAGCAGCTTAATGGAGCGGGGGGGGCCCTACAATGAGCAGTTCTTC. The chain recombines TRBV11-2 with TRBJ2-1, with 10 nucleotides matching TRBD2. Per germline, CDR1 SGHAT and CDR2 FQNNGV. The CDR3 consists of 17 residues. Trimming at V came to 2 bases and at J to 2 bases, leaving 6 bases not matched to a gene.

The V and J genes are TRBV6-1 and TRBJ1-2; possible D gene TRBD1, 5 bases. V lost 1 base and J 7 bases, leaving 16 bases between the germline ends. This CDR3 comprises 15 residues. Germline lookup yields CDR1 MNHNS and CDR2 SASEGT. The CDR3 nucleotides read TGTGCCAGCAGTGAAGGAGCAGGGAGGTACGGTGGCTACACCTTC. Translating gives CASSEGAGRYGGYTF.

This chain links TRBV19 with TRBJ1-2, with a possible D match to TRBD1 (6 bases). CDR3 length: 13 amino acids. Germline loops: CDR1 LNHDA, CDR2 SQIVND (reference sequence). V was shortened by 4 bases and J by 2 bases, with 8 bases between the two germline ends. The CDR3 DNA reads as TGTGCCAGTAGTAATCAGGGGAACTATGGCTACACCTTC. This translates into CASSNQGNYGYTF.

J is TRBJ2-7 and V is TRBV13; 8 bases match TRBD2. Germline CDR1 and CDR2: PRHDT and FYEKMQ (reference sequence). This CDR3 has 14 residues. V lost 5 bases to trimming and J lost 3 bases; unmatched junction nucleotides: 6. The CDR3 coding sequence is TGTGCCAGCAGCCAACGGACTAGCCTCTACGAGCAGTACTTC. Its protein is CASSQRTSLYEQYF.

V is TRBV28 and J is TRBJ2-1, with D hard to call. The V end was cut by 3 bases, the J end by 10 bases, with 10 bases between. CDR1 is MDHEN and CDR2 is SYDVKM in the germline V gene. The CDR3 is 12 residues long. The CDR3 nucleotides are TGTGCCAGCAGTTTGGGCCAAGCAGAGCAGTTCTTC. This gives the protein CASSLGQAEQFF.

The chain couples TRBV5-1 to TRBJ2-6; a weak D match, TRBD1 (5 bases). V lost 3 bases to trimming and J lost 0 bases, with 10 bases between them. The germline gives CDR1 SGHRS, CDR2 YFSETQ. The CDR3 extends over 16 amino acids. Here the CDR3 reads CASSWGRSSGANVLTF. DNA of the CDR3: TGCGCCAGCAGCTGGGGCAGGTCCTCTGGGGCCAACGTCCTGACTTTC.